This entry lists 29 T cell receptor beta chains sequenced from one sample in a study of vaccination effects on CD4 cells after COVID-19 (dated by TCRdb to between 2021 and 2024). Libraries were constructed by the immunoSEQ multiplex PCR assay. Imported from immuneACCESS, the table was reduced by TCRdb to in-frame sequences with V and J called. These copies leave out some clones; in studies compared against another copy, an unresolved V gene accounts for under half, and the cause of the remainder is not known. Recorded for this sample are tens of thousands of clones; 70% to 85% of them occurred a single time. The top ten hold about 2.4% of the sample. These receptors' antigens are unknown. After roughly 11 days of culture, CD4+ T cells were isolated with the EasySep CD4+ T cell isolation kit. Each participant received two doses of an mRNA SARS-CoV-2 vaccine, either BNT162b2 or mRNA-1273. The sample was CD4+ T cells from PBMCs cultured without peptide, taken after COVID-19 vaccination. These receptors all come from a human donor who received a COVID-19 vaccine.

The J gene is TRBJ1-5, the V gene TRBV30, with TRBD1 identical over 10 bases. Per germline, CDR1 GTSNPN and CDR2 SVGIG (reference sequence). The CDR3 runs to 17 residues. Trimming took 5 bases from V and 5 from J; bases not matched to a gene: 15. The CDR3 DNA follows: TGTGCCTGGTGTACTAGGGACAGGGGAGTTTATCATCAGCCCCAGCATTTT. Translated, it gives CAWCTRDRGVYHQPQHF.

The gene calls are TRBV4-3 and TRBJ1-4, with 9 bases lining up with TRBD1. Trimming cost V 5 bases and J 5 bases; bases outside gene matches: 9. CDR1 and CDR2 (germline): LGHNA, YSLEER. CDR3 length: 16 residues. The CDR3 here is CASSLRYRGPNEKLFF. In DNA form, the CDR3 reads TGCGCCAGCAGCTTAAGATACAGGGGGCCGAATGAAAAACTGTTTTTT.

V gene TRBV5-8 combines with J gene TRBJ2-7, with TRBD2 matching over 8 bases. The CDR3 has 14 residues. V lost 2 bases to trimming and J lost 1 base; unmatched junction nucleotides: 2. The germline V gene encodes CDR1 SGHTS and CDR2 YDEGEE. The CDR3 reads CASSLTSGSYEQYV. CDR3 in DNA: TGTGCCAGCAGCTTAACTAGCGGATCCTACGAGCAGTACGTC.

This chain uses TRBV5-8 with TRBJ1-2; D is possibly TRBD1 (5 bases). The V gene's germline CDR1 is SGHTS and CDR2 YDEGEE. V was shortened by 7 bases and J by 6 bases, with 10 bases between the two germline ends. This CDR3 region has 11 residues. The CDR3 sequence: CASFQGNGYTF. The CDR3 nucleotides read TGTGCCAGCTTTCAGGGAAATGGCTACACCTTC.

The V and J genes are TRBV2 and TRBJ1-5; the D gene is possibly TRBD1 (5 bases). Looked up from germline, CDR1 is SNHLY and CDR2 is FYNNEI. Trimming took 6 bases from V and 2 from J, leaving 17 bases between them. The CDR3 runs 16 residues. CDR3 nucleotides: TGTGCCAGCAGGAATCAGGGTTCAGCGGGCAATCAGCCCCAGCATTTT. Residues: CASRNQGSAGNQPQHF.

The J gene is TRBJ2-5, the V gene TRBV13; no clear D gene. Germline V gene sequence: CDR1 PRHDT, CDR2 FYEKMQ (reference sequence). This CDR3 has 13 amino acids. V lost 2 bases, J lost 5 bases, and 9 bases lay in between. The CDR3 DNA is TGTGCCAGCAGCTTAAGACATTCCGAGACCCAGTACTTC. This gives the protein CASSLRHSETQYF.

In this sample, this clone turned up a few times. The chain recombines TRBV2 with TRBJ1-4; TRBD1 aligns across 8 bases. V dropped 8 bases and J dropped 3; count of bases not matched to a gene: 11. In germline, CDR1 is SNHLY, CDR2 FYNNEI. The CDR3 has 16 amino acids. The CDR3 protein is CASGGQGGRANEKLFF. The CDR3, as DNA: TGTGCCAGCGGAGGACAGGGAGGAAGGGCTAATGAAAAACTGTTTTTT. Full variable domain (missing parts from reference TRBV2 and TRBJ1-4): EPEVTQTPSHQVTQMGQEVILRCVPISNHLYFYWYRQILGQKVEFLVSFYNNEISEKSEIFDDQFSVERPDGSNFTLKIRSTKLEDSAMYFCASGGQGGRANEKLFFGSGTQLSVL.

The chain has TRBV19 and TRBJ1-2, with D unresolved. V was cut by 11 bases and J by 5 bases, with 18 bases left in between. The CDR3 consists of 13 residues. Per the germline V gene, CDR1 is LNHDA and CDR2 is SQIVND (reference sequence). CDR3 residues: CAASQVVGYGYTF. CDR3 coding DNA: TGTGCCGCGTCTCAGGTCGTGGGATATGGCTACACCTTC.

This clone was observed once. CDR3 sequence (DNA): TGCGCCAGCAGCTTGGATCTTTCCTCTGGAAACACCATATATTTT. Residues: CASSLDLSSGNTIYF. The chain has TRBV5-1 and TRBJ1-3, with D unresolved. The CDR3 spans 15 residues. The V end was cut by 0 bases, the J end by 0 bases, with 7 bases between. Looked up from germline, CDR1 is SGHRS and CDR2 is YFSETQ.

J is TRBJ1-6 and V is TRBV5-5, with D unresolved. The germline V and J ends were trimmed by 0 bases and 0 bases, with 7 bases remaining between them. Germline CDR1 reads SGHKS; CDR2 reads YYEKEE (reference sequence). The CDR3 is 16 residues long. The CDR3 region is CASSLDSYSYNSPLHF. CDR3 nucleotides: TGTGCCAGCAGCTTGGACAGTTACTCCTATAATTCACCCCTCCACTTT.

The chain recombines TRBV7-9 with TRBJ1-1; D perhaps matches TRBD1 (5 bases). Germline V lookup: CDR1 SEHNR, CDR2 FQNEAQ (reference sequence). The germline V and J ends were trimmed by 5 bases and 4 bases, with 11 bases remaining between them. This CDR3 is built from 13 residues. The CDR3 nucleotides are TGTGCCAGCAGCCTCGGGGCGCGCACTGAAGCTTTCTTT. Protein: CASSLGARTEAFF.

This CDR3 reads CASGFRAGGKTGELFF. In nucleotides, the CDR3 is TGTGCTAGTGGTTTTAGGGCGGGGGGTAAAACCGGGGAGCTGTTTTTT. The chain joins TRBV12-5 to TRBJ2-2; 8 positions agree with TRBD2. The length of the CDR3 is 16 residues. V shed 3 bases and J 5 bases; nucleotides not matched to a gene: 8. Germline assignment: CDR1 LGHNT and CDR2 FRNRAP.

The V and J genes are TRBV30 and TRBJ1-6; D is ambiguous. Germline CDR1 is GTSNPN and CDR2 is SVGIG (reference sequence). The CDR3 totals 13 residues. The germline V and J ends were trimmed by 2 bases and 4 bases, with 6 bases remaining between them. CDR3 sequence (DNA): TGTGCCTGGAGTTCGGTATATAATTCACCCCTCCACTTT. Amino acid sequence: CAWSSVYNSPLHF.

The table lists this clone with a few counts. The chain joins TRBV28 to TRBJ1-4; D may be TRBD1 (6 bases). The CDR3 extends over 14 amino acids. Germline CDR1 is MDHEN and CDR2 is SYDVKM. The V gene lost 5 bases and the J gene lost 8 bases, with 15 bases spanning the gap. CDR3 in DNA: TGTGCCAGCAGTCTGGGGGCGGGTTACGAAAAACTGTTTTTT. Amino acids: CASSLGAGYEKLFF.

This chain uses TRBV2 with TRBJ1-2; tentative D call: TRBD1 (5 bases). V was pared by 4 bases and J by 4 bases, with 10 bases between. This CDR3 has 13 residues. Germline V lookup: CDR1 SNHLY, CDR2 FYNNEI. The CDR3 spells CASSAGTSYGYTF. The CDR3 DNA reads TGTGCCAGCAGTGCAGGGACCAGCTATGGCTACACCTTC.

This chain links TRBV3-1 (or the pseudogene TRBV3-2) with TRBJ1-2; D unresolved. The CDR3 loop spans 12 amino acids. V lost 5 bases, J lost 0 bases, and 4 bases lay in between. Germline V CDR1 and CDR2: LGHDT, YNNKEL (reference sequence). The CDR3 nucleotides read TGTGCCAGCAGCGCGCCTAACTATGGCTACACCTTC. It translates to CASSAPNYGYTF.

The count of this clone is one. The chain links TRBV7-6 to TRBJ2-7; 10 nucleotides match TRBD2. Trimming took 4 bases from V and 4 from J; bases not matched to a gene: 7. The V gene's germline CDR1 is SGHVS and CDR2 FNYEAQ. This CDR3 spans 15 amino acids. In DNA, the CDR3 is TGTGCCAGCAGCTCGGCCGGGACTAGCGTTTACGAGCAGTACGTC. Translation gives CASSSAGTSVYEQYV.

The chain combines TRBV11-3 with TRBJ1-3, with D uncertain. Per germline, CDR1 SGHNT and CDR2 YENEEA. This CDR3 is 18 amino acids long. V lost 0 bases, J lost 0 bases, and 15 bases lay in between. CDR3 sequence reads: CASSLEPGRPNSGNTIYF. Here the CDR3 DNA reads TGTGCCAGCAGCTTAGAGCCCGGTCGACCCAACTCTGGAAACACCATATATTTT.

The rearrangement links TRBV9 to TRBJ1-2, with D maybe TRBD1 (5 bases). The length of the CDR3 is 15 residues. V was clipped by 0 bases and J by 4 bases, with 13 bases between them. In germline, CDR1 is SGDLS, CDR2 YYNGEE. DNA of the CDR3: TGTGCCAGCAGCGTAGACGGGGGACGGGGCTATGGCTACACCTTC. This encodes CASSVDGGRGYGYTF.

The chain employs TRBV5-1 and TRBJ1-1; 8 nucleotides match TRBD1. Trimming at V came to 0 bases and at J to 4 bases, leaving 5 bases not matched to a gene. The CDR3 is 15 amino acids. Germline CDR1 is SGHRS and CDR2 is YFSETQ. The CDR3 protein is CASSLDRTGGTEAFF. The CDR3 nucleotides are TGCGCCAGCAGCTTGGACCGCACAGGGGGCACTGAAGCTTTCTTT.

This clone was detected only a few times. This chain uses TRBV14 with TRBJ1-1; D is unresolved. Germline V gene sequence: CDR1 SGHDN, CDR2 FVKESK. V lost 4 bases to trimming and J lost 6 bases, with 12 bases between them. The CDR3 has 13 residues. The CDR3 loop is CASSRTLNAEAFF. The CDR3 DNA sequence: TGTGCCAGCAGCCGTACATTAAATGCTGAAGCTTTCTTT.

The chain combines TRBV24-1 with TRBJ2-1, with a possible D match to TRBD1 (6 bases). The germline V gene encodes CDR1 KGHDR and CDR2 SFDVKD. The V and J ends lost 3 bases and 5 bases respectively, with 13 bases between them. The CDR3 covers 15 residues. For the CDR3, the DNA is TGTGCCACCAGTGATCACAGGGTGATGGACAATGAGCAGTTCTTC. Translation gives CATSDHRVMDNEQFF.

The chain recombines TRBV5-4 with TRBJ1-2; weak D call: TRBD1 (6 bases). V was trimmed by 4 bases and J by 5 bases, leaving 12 bases between them. The CDR3 contains 13 residues. CDR1 and CDR2 from the germline V gene are SGHNT and YYREEE (reference sequence). For the CDR3, the DNA is TGTGCCAGCAGCCAGGACAGTAATTATGGCTACACCTTC. Its translation: CASSQDSNYGYTF.

The chain couples TRBV7-2 to TRBJ1-5; no reliable D call. The V end lost 2 bases, the J end lost 0 bases, and 14 bases lay between the germline ends. The germline gives CDR1 SGHTA, CDR2 FQGNSA. The CDR3 totals 17 residues. CDR3 in amino acids: CASSLSPWPDSNQPQHF. The CDR3 DNA is TGTGCCAGCAGCTTATCGCCCTGGCCGGATAGCAATCAGCCCCAGCATTTT.

The rearrangement uses TRBV18 and TRBJ1-1; 11 bases agree with TRBD1. V shed 8 bases and J 4 bases; nucleotides not matched to a gene: 6. Per germline, CDR1 KGHSH and CDR2 LQKENI. The CDR3 runs to 14 residues. The CDR3 spells CASRGGTGGTEAFF. The CDR3, as DNA: TGTGCCAGCCGGGGTGGGACAGGGGGCACTGAAGCTTTCTTT. Filled out from reference TRBV18 and TRBJ1-1, the complete variable domain reads NAGVMQNPRHLVRRRGQEARLRCSPMKGHSHVYWYRQLPEEGLKFMVYLQKENIIDESGMPKERFSAEFPKEGPSILRIQQVVRGDSAAYFCASRGGTGGTEAFFGQGTRLTVV.

V and J are TRBV4-1 and TRBJ1-2; maybe TRBD1 (5 bases). Germline V gene lookup returns CDR1 MGHRA and CDR2 YSYEKL. This CDR3 is built from 15 residues. V was clipped by 3 bases and J by 2 bases, with 13 bases between them. CDR3 nucleotides: TGCGCCAGCAGCCATGCATCGGGGGTAAACTATGGCTACACCTTC. Translated: CASSHASGVNYGYTF.

The genes are TRBV5-1 and TRBJ2-2; TRBD2 matches 10 bases. The CDR3 contains 15 residues. V shed 4 bases and J 0 bases; nucleotides not matched to a gene: 0. The germline V gene encodes CDR1 SGHRS and CDR2 YFSETQ. DNA for the CDR3: TGCGCCAGCAGCACTAGCGGGGCGAACACCGGGGAGCTGTTTTTT. Translating gives CASSTSGANTGELFF.

There are a few counts of this clone. The CDR3 bases are TGTGCCAGCCGCTGGAACAACGGCAATCAGCCCCAGCATTTT. Translation gives CASRWNNGNQPQHF. The chain carries TRBV2 and TRBJ1-5; no reliable D call. The CDR3 is made up of 14 amino acids. V dropped 8 bases and J dropped 2 bases, with 13 bases sitting between them. Looked up from germline, CDR1 is SNHLY and CDR2 is FYNNEI.

The CDR3 sequence: CSVQLAARPDTQYF. The CDR3 DNA reads as TGCAGCGTTCAACTAGCGGCCCGCCCGGATACGCAGTATTTT. This chain connects TRBV29-1 to TRBJ2-3, with 8 bases lining up with TRBD2. Trimming at V came to 5 bases and at J to 6 bases, leaving 10 bases not matched to a gene. The CDR3 is made up of 14 amino acids. The germline gives CDR1 SQVTM, CDR2 ANQGSEA.